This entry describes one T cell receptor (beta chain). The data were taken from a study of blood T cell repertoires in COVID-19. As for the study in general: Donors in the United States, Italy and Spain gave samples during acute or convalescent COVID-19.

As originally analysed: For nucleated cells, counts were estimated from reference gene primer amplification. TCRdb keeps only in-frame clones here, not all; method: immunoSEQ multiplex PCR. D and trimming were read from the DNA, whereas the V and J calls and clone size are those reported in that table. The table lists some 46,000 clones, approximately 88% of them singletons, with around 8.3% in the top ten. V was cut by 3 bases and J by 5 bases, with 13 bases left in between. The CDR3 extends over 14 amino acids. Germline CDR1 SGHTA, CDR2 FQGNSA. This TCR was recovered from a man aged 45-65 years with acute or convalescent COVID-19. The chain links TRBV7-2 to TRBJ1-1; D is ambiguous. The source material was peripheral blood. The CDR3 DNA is TGTGCCAGCAGCTTTGGTATGGGCGTTACTGAAGCTTTCTTT. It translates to CASSFGMGVTEAFF.